This T cell receptor beta chain was sequenced during a study of technical replicates of blood from several donors. The CDR3 spans 13 residues. Germline CDR1 reads WNHNN; CDR2 reads SYGVQD (reference sequence). Trimming took 2 bases from V and 3 from J, leaving 7 bases between them. TCRdb's table, derived via immunoSEQ multiplex PCR, lists solely in-frame clones and lacks some. The sample contains roughly 70,000 clones, under 98% of which appear only once. This TCR was recovered from a human donor in good health. The sample taken for sequencing was T cells isolated from PBMCs. This chain links TRBV10-1 with TRBJ1-1; D not certain. CDR3 in DNA: TGCGCCAGCAGTGAGAACAGAGACACTGAAGCTTTCTTT. It translates to CASSENRDTEAFF.